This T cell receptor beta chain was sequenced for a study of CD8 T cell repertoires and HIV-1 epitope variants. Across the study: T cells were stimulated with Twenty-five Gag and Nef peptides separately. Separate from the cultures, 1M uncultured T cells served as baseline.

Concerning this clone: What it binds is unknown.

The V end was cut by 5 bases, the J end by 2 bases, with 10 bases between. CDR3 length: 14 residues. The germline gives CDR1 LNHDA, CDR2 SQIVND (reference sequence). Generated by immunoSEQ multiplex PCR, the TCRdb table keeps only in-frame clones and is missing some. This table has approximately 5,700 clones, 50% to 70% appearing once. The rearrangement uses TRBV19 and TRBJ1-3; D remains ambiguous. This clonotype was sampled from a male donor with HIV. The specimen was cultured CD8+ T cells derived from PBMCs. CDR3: CASSFRVPGNTIYF. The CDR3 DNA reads TGTGCCAGTAGTTTCCGGGTCCCTGGAAACACCATATATTTT. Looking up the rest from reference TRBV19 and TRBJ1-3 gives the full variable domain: DGGITQSPKYLFRKEGQNVTLSCEQNLNHDAMYWYRQDPGQGLRLIYYSQIVNDFQKGDIAEGYSVSREKKESFPLTVTSAQKNPTAFYLCASSFRVPGNTIYFGEGSWLTVV.